These T cell receptor beta chains were read from a single sample in a study of shared clonotypes between healthy human individuals. Method: immunoSEQ multiplex PCR; TCRdb's copy keeps in-frame clones and lacks some. The sample holds roughly 1 million clones; about three quarters are singletons and the top ten take less than 1.5%. The sample comprised memory CD4+ T cells sorted from blood. The receptors were gathered from a young man in good health. Both conserved end residues are part of each CDR3. Fields, in order: CDR3 protein, CDR3 DNA, D gene, clone size, V gene, J gene, CDR3 length. D genes are given only for firm matches. Clone size, where shown, is once, few, many, or a class for clones that have expanded.

CDR3: CASSESWDRYEQYF
DNA: TGTGCCAGCAGTGAATCGTGGGACCGCTACGAGCAGTACTTC
D: .
size: .
V: TRBV2
J: TRBJ2-7
length: 14

CDR3: CASSFSGGTGELFF
DNA: TGCGCCAGCAGCTTTAGCGGGGGAACCGGGGAGCTGTTTTTT
D: TRBD2
size: few
V: TRBV5-1
J: TRBJ2-2
length: 14

CDR3: CASSLALTVTYEQYF
DNA: TGCGCCAGCAGCTTGGCCTTGACAGTTACCTACGAGCAGTACTTC
D: .
size: .
V: TRBV5-1
J: TRBJ2-7
length: 15

CDR3: CASSEGGKPEAFF
DNA: TGCGCCAGCAGTGAGGGTGGTAAACCTGAAGCTTTCTTT
D: .
size: .
V: TRBV10-1
J: TRBJ1-1
length: 13

CDR3: CSARETYEQYF
DNA: TGCAGTGCTCGGGAGACCTACGAGCAGTACTTC
D: .
size: few
V: TRBV20-1
J: TRBJ2-7
length: 11

CDR3: CAISVNSGSIYEQFF
DNA: TGTGCCATCAGTGTTAATAGCGGGAGTATCTATGAGCAGTTCTTC
D: TRBD2
size: .
V: TRBV10-3
J: TRBJ2-1
length: 15

CDR3: CASSEGSAKNIQYF
DNA: TGTGCCAGCAGCGAAGGTAGCGCCAAAAACATTCAGTACTTC
D: .
size: .
V: TRBV9
J: TRBJ2-4
length: 14

CDR3: CASSLGGRGVGTYEQYF
DNA: TGTGCCAGCAGCTTAGGGGGCCGAGGGGTCGGAACCTACGAGCAGTACTTC
D: .
size: .
V: TRBV11-2
J: TRBJ2-7
length: 17

CDR3: CASSFYRVSTEAFF
DNA: TGTGCCAGCAGTTTTTACAGGGTATCCACTGAAGCTTTCTTT
D: .
size: few
V: TRBV28
J: TRBJ1-1
length: 14

CDR3: CASSWTSGRWDEQFF
DNA: TGTGCCAGCAGTTGGACTAGCGGTCGATGGGATGAGCAGTTCTTC
D: TRBD2
size: .
V: TRBV28
J: TRBJ2-1
length: 15

CDR3: CACLRTGMGSPLHF
DNA: TGTGCCTGCCTTAGGACAGGGATGGGTTCACCCCTCCACTTT
D: TRBD1
size: .
V: TRBV30
J: TRBJ1-6
length: 14

CDR3: CASSPGGYNKETQYF
DNA: TGTGCCAGCAGCCCCGGGGGTTATAATAAAGAGACCCAGTACTTC
D: .
size: .
V: TRBV5-6
J: TRBJ2-5
length: 15

CDR3: CASSALTGTVNSPLHF
DNA: TGTGCCAGCAGCGCCCTTACCGGGACAGTTAATTCACCCCTCCACTTT
D: TRBD1
size: .
V: TRBV9
J: TRBJ1-6
length: 16

CDR3: CASSPRTGLGEQYF
DNA: TGTGCCAGCAGCCCCCGGACAGGGCTTGGCGAGCAGTACTTC
D: TRBD1
size: .
V: TRBV5-4
J: TRBJ2-7
length: 14

CDR3: CPSTILAGGKTGELFF
DNA: TGTCCGTCGACCATTCTAGCGGGGGGAAAGACCGGGGAGCTGTTTTTT
D: TRBD2
size: .
V: TRBV27
J: TRBJ2-2
length: 16

CDR3: CASSEYSSIGNEQFF
DNA: TGCGCCAGCAGTGAATATAGCTCCATCGGCAATGAGCAGTTCTTC
D: .
size: .
V: TRBV10-1
J: TRBJ2-1
length: 15

CDR3: CASSPPGSLNTGELFF
DNA: TGTGCCAGCAGCCCACCCGGGAGCCTGAACACCGGGGAGCTGTTTTTT
D: .
size: .
V: TRBV7-9
J: TRBJ2-2
length: 16

CDR3: CATSVGATADTQYF
DNA: TGTGCCACCAGCGTGGGAGCAACGGCAGATACGCAGTATTTT
D: .
size: .
V: TRBV15
J: TRBJ2-3
length: 14

CDR3: CAWRTYTGELFF
DNA: TGTGCCTGGAGGACTTACACCGGGGAGCTGTTTTTT
D: .
size: .
V: TRBV30
J: TRBJ2-2
length: 12

CDR3: CASSLGPHGNIQYF
DNA: TGTGCCAGCAGCTTGGGCCCTCACGGGAACATTCAGTACTTC
D: .
size: .
V: TRBV5-6
J: TRBJ2-4
length: 14

CDR3: CASSYSIGGGYGYTF
DNA: TGTGCCAGCAGTTACTCGATTGGGGGGGGCTATGGCTACACCTTC
D: .
size: .
V: TRBV6-5
J: TRBJ1-2
length: 15

CDR3: CASSGEGNSGNTIYF
DNA: TGCGCCAGCAGCGGGGAGGGAAACTCTGGAAACACCATATATTTT
D: .
size: .
V: TRBV5-1
J: TRBJ1-3
length: 15

CDR3: CASSPENTDTQYF
DNA: TGCGCCAGCAGCCCGGAGAACACAGATACGCAGTATTTT
D: .
size: .
V: TRBV5-1
J: TRBJ2-3
length: 13

CDR3: CASRLAGSGKNIQYF
DNA: TGTGCCAGCAGGCTAGCGGGGTCGGGCAAAAACATTCAGTACTTC
D: TRBD2
size: .
V: TRBV5-6
J: TRBJ2-4
length: 15

CDR3: CASSLGGARTGELFF
DNA: TGTGCCAGCAGTCTAGGGGGCGCGCGCACCGGGGAGCTGTTTTTT
D: TRBD1
size: .
V: TRBV28
J: TRBJ2-2
length: 15

CDR3: CATSRGRGAYEQYF
DNA: TGTGCCACCAGCAGAGGTCGGGGGGCCTACGAGCAGTACTTC
D: TRBD2
size: .
V: TRBV15
J: TRBJ2-7
length: 14

CDR3: CASEQAAYSPLHF
DNA: TGCGCCAGCGAGCAGGCGGCGTATTCACCCCTCCACTTT
D: .
size: .
V: TRBV10-2
J: TRBJ1-6
length: 13

CDR3: CASGREAYGYTF
DNA: TGTGCTAGTGGACGTGAGGCTTATGGCTACACCTTC
D: .
size: .
V: TRBV12-5
J: TRBJ1-2
length: 12

CDR3: CASSGAGTGTNYGYTF
DNA: TGTGCCAGCAGTGGAGCCGGGACAGGGACTAACTATGGCTACACCTTC
D: TRBD1
size: .
V: TRBV25-1
J: TRBJ1-2
length: 16

CDR3: CASSLQGPTDTQYF
DNA: TGCGCCAGCAGCTTACAGGGACCGACAGATACGCAGTATTTT
D: .
size: .
V: TRBV5-1
J: TRBJ2-3
length: 14

CDR3: CASSLRGRSVTDTQYF
DNA: TGTGCCAGCAGTTTGAGGGGGAGATCGGTGACAGATACGCAGTATTTT
D: .
size: few
V: TRBV28
J: TRBJ2-3
length: 16

CDR3: CSARGRTEAFF
DNA: TGCAGTGCTAGAGGCCGCACTGAAGCTTTCTTT
D: .
size: .
V: TRBV20-1
J: TRBJ1-1
length: 11

CDR3: CASNYGVGDTQYF
DNA: TGTGCCAGCAACTACGGGGTGGGAGATACGCAGTATTTT
D: .
size: .
V: TRBV11-2
J: TRBJ2-3
length: 13

CDR3: CASSSGGEGLGYTF
DNA: TGCGCCAGCAGCTCGGGGGGAGAGGGTCTCGGCTACACCTTC
D: .
size: .
V: TRBV5-1
J: TRBJ1-2
length: 14

CDR3: CASSGDRDRDGYTF
DNA: TGTGCCAGCAGTGGGGACAGGGATAGGGATGGCTACACCTTC
D: TRBD1
size: .
V: TRBV6-4
J: TRBJ1-2
length: 14

CDR3: CASSLQGAYNEQFF
DNA: TGTGCCAGCAGTTTACAGGGGGCTTACAATGAGCAGTTCTTC
D: TRBD1
size: .
V: TRBV5-6
J: TRBJ2-1
length: 14

CDR3: CAWSIRIHEQYF
DNA: TGTGCCTGGAGTATCCGGATACACGAGCAGTACTTC
D: .
size: .
V: TRBV30
J: TRBJ2-7
length: 12

CDR3: CASSLVGQGAYGYTF
DNA: TGTGCCAGCAGCTTGGTGGGACAGGGGGCGTATGGCTACACCTTC
D: TRBD1
size: .
V: TRBV5-4
J: TRBJ1-2
length: 15

CDR3: CASILGASNQPQHF
DNA: TGTGCCAGTATCCTGGGGGCCTCTAATCAGCCCCAGCATTTT
D: .
size: .
V: TRBV6-1
J: TRBJ1-5
length: 14

CDR3: CSVAGTGTEAFF
DNA: TGCAGCGTCGCCGGGACAGGCACTGAAGCTTTCTTT
D: TRBD1
size: .
V: TRBV29-1
J: TRBJ1-1
length: 12

CDR3: CASSPPRGTDTQYF
DNA: TGTGCCAGCAGCCCCCCCCGGGGGACAGATACGCAGTATTTT
D: .
size: .
V: TRBV5-4
J: TRBJ2-3
length: 14

CDR3: CASSKSGTEMGYTF
DNA: TGTGCCAGCAGTAAGTCCGGGACAGAGATGGGCTACACCTTC
D: TRBD1
size: .
V: TRBV6-1
J: TRBJ1-2
length: 14

CDR3: CASGGGGLYGYTF
DNA: TGTGCCAGCGGTGGGGGGGGACTCTATGGCTACACCTTC
D: .
size: .
V: TRBV2
J: TRBJ1-2
length: 13

CDR3: CATRDSSGNTIYF
DNA: TGTGCCACCAGGGACAGCTCTGGAAACACCATATATTTT
D: TRBD1
size: .
V: TRBV6-6
J: TRBJ1-3
length: 13

CDR3: CATSRVSTNTGELFF
DNA: TGCGCCACCTCCCGCGTGAGCACGAACACCGGGGAGCTGTTTTTT
D: .
size: .
V: TRBV5-1
J: TRBJ2-2
length: 15

CDR3: CASSPSGYSSYEQYF
DNA: TGTGCCAGCAGTCCTAGCGGGTATAGCTCCTACGAGCAGTACTTC
D: TRBD2
size: .
V: TRBV6-1
J: TRBJ2-7
length: 15

CDR3: CASSSAGGADTQYF
DNA: TGTGCCAGCAGCTCGGCCGGGGGCGCAGATACGCAGTATTTT
D: .
size: once
V: TRBV11-3
J: TRBJ2-3
length: 14

CDR3: CASSNRDRGSNTGELFF
DNA: TGTGCCAGTAGTAACCGGGACAGGGGATCGAACACCGGGGAGCTGTTTTTT
D: TRBD1
size: .
V: TRBV19
J: TRBJ2-2
length: 17

CDR3: CASSILAGTYNEQFF
DNA: TGCGCCAGCAGCATTTTAGCGGGTACCTACAATGAGCAGTTCTTC
D: TRBD2
size: .
V: TRBV5-1
J: TRBJ2-1
length: 15

CDR3: CASSQGQGWGTDTQYF
DNA: TGTGCCAGTAGCCAAGGACAGGGTTGGGGCACAGATACGCAGTATTTT
D: TRBD1
size: few
V: TRBV19
J: TRBJ2-3
length: 16

CDR3: CASSLAGGGSPLHF
DNA: TGTGCCAGCAGCTTAGCTGGGGGCGGCTCACCCCTCCACTTT
D: .
size: .
V: TRBV7-9
J: TRBJ1-6
length: 14

CDR3: CASSVGQYNEQFF
DNA: TGTGCCAGCAGCGTGGGACAGTACAATGAGCAGTTCTTC
D: TRBD1
size: .
V: TRBV9
J: TRBJ2-1
length: 13